Listed below are T cell receptor beta chains from one sample, sequenced in a study of response to subunit inactivated influenza vaccine. TCRdb re-derived calls from the RT-PCR reads in MiXCR, one entry per CDR3 protein. The sample has approximately 500,000 distinct CDR3 sequences; 14% are singletons. The specimen was PBMCs from blood, collected 12 days after vaccination. The receptors originated from a man in his forties or fifties who received an inactivated influenza vaccine. CDR3s include the opening cysteine and the closing phenylalanine or tryptophan. A D gene is named only where the DNA matches it firmly. Clone size is shown for a subset of rows, as once, few, many or a class of expanded clone.

abundance,d_gene,v_gene,j_gene,CDR3aa,CDR3nt
-,-,TRBV7-2,TRBJ1-5,CASSWVQGGNQPQHF,TGTGCCAGCAGCTGGGTACAGGGCGGCAATCAGCCCCAGCATTTT
-,TRBD1,TRBV5-4,TRBJ2-1,CASRAETGQYNEQFF,TGTGCCAGCAGGGCCGAGACAGGGCAATACAATGAGCAGTTCTTC
-,-,TRBV5-1,TRBJ2-7,CASSLTMDGNEQYF,TGCGCCAGCAGCTTAACGATGGACGGAAACGAGCAGTACTTC
few,-,TRBV7-7,TRBJ2-1,CASSPRLGLDEQFF,TGTGCCAGCAGCCCAAGACTCGGCTTGGATGAGCAGTTCTTC
few,TRBD1,TRBV20-1,TRBJ1-5,CSARTGPTSQPQHF,TGCAGTGCTAGGACAGGGCCGACGAGTCAGCCCCAGCATTTT
few,-,TRBV28,TRBJ1-5,CASSLFGSYQPQHF,TGTGCCAGCAGTTTATTCGGCAGTTATCAGCCCCAGCATTTT
many,-,TRBV5-1,TRBJ2-2,CASSLVQSGELFF,TGCGCCAGCAGCTTGGTTCAATCCGGGGAGCTGTTTTTT
-,-,TRBV12-3/TRBV12-4,TRBJ1-1,CASSPEDPLIMAEAFF,TGTGCCAGCAGTCCGGAAGACCCGCTCATCATGGCTGAAGCTTTCTTT
-,-,TRBV7-3,TRBJ2-5,CASSLTRSQETQYF,TGTGCCAGCAGCTTAACGCGGAGCCAAGAGACCCAGTACTTC
-,TRBD1,TRBV12-3/TRBV12-4,TRBJ2-1,CASSFGQGSPQFF,TGTGCCAGCAGTTTCGGACAGGGGTCACCCCAGTTCTTC
few,-,TRBV20-1,TRBJ2-3,CSARSLAPDTQYF,TGCAGTGCTAGAAGTTTAGCCCCAGATACGCAGTATTTT
-,-,TRBV28,TRBJ2-7,CASRPPRDGYYEQYF,TGTGCCAGCAGGCCCCCCCGGGACGGTTACTACGAGCAGTACTTC
many,-,TRBV29-1,TRBJ2-5,CSVKPGSETQYF,TGCAGCGTCAAACCAGGGAGTGAGACCCAGTACTTC
-,-,TRBV7-8,TRBJ2-5,CASSLALGGNQETQYF,TGTGCCAGCAGCTTAGCGCTTGGGGGAAACCAAGAGACCCAGTACTTC
few,-,TRBV6-2/TRBV6-3,TRBJ2-6,CASTRFGGSGANVLTF,TGTGCCAGCACCCGCTTCGGGGGCTCTGGGGCCAACGTCCTGACTTTC
-,TRBD1,TRBV5-1,TRBJ2-7,CASSLAPDRAYEQYF,TGCGCCAGCAGCTTGGCACCCGACAGGGCCTACGAGCAGTACTTC
-,TRBD1,TRBV20-1,TRBJ2-7,CSARRQGYEQYF,TGCAGTGCTAGAAGACAGGGATACGAGCAGTACTTC
few,TRBD1,TRBV7-8,TRBJ1-2,CASRGQGNYGYTF,TGTGCCAGCAGGGGACAGGGGAACTATGGCTACACCTTC
few,TRBD1,TRBV20-1,TRBJ2-7,CSAQPGTGGGEQYF,TGCAGTGCCCAACCCGGGACAGGGGGCGGAGAGCAGTACTTC
few,TRBD1,TRBV4-3,TRBJ2-3,CASSQEAGGNTDTQYF,TGCGCCAGCAGCCAAGAGGCAGGGGGCAACACAGATACGCAGTATTTT
-,-,TRBV2,TRBJ1-5,CASRVLGGAGGPQHF,TGTGCCAGCAGGGTGCTAGGGGGGGCCGGAGGGCCCCAGCATTTT
-,TRBD2,TRBV5-1,TRBJ2-7,CASSSTSGSTFDTYEQYF,TGCGCCAGCAGCTCGACTAGCGGGAGTACCTTCGACACCTACGAGCAGTACTTC
many,-,TRBV7-8,TRBJ2-7,CASSLGPELYEQYF,TGTGCCAGCAGCTTAGGCCCAGAGTTATACGAGCAGTACTTC
few,-,TRBV24-1,TRBJ2-3,CATSEAGARRDTQYF,TGTGCCACCAGTGAGGCAGGGGCCCGAAGGGATACGCAGTATTTT
-,TRBD2,TRBV6-4,TRBJ2-2,CASRLAEGTGELFF,TGTGCCAGCAGACTAGCGGAAGGGACCGGGGAGCTGTTTTTT
-,TRBD2,TRBV20-1,TRBJ2-3,CSAQREVADTQYF,TGCAGTGCCCAGCGGGAGGTTGCAGATACGCAGTATTTT
-,-,TRBV28,TRBJ1-1,CASSWGTSQRAFF,TGTGCCAGCAGTTGGGGGACTTCCCAGCGGGCTTTCTTT
-,TRBD2,TRBV18,TRBJ2-1,CASSRRTSNEQFF,TGTGCCAGCTCACGCAGGACTAGCAATGAGCAGTTCTTC